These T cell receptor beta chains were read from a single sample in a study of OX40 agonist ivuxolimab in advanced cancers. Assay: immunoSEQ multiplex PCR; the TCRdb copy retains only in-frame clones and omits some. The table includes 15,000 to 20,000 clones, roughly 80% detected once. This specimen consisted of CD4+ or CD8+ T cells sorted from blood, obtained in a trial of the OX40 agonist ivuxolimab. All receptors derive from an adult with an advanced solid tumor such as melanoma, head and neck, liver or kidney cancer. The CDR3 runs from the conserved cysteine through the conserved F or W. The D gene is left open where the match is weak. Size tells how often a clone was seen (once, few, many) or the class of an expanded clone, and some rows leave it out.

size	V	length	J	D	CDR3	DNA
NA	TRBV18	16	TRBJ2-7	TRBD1	CASSPSTDRVNYEQYF	TGTGCCAGCTCACCGTCCACGGACAGGGTAAACTACGAGCAGTACTTC
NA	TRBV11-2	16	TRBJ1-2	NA	CASSFGIRRRPYGYTF	TGTGCCAGCAGCTTCGGGATTCGGAGACGGCCCTATGGCTACACCTTC
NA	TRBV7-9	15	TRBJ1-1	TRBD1	CASSDWTGANTEAFF	TGTGCCAGCAGCGATTGGACAGGGGCGAACACTGAAGCTTTCTTT
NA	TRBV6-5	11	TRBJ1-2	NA	CASSYGGGYTF	TGTGCCAGCAGTTACGGGGGTGGCTACACCTTC
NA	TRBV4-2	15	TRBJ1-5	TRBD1	CASSQDGTANQPQHF	TGTGCCAGCAGCCAAGATGGGACAGCAAATCAGCCCCAGCATTTT
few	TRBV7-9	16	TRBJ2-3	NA	CASSPRDRRGTDTQYF	TGTGCCAGCAGCCCGCGGGACAGACGGGGCACAGATACGCAGTATTTT
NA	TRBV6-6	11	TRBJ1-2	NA	CASTSSYGYTF	TGTGCCAGCACTTCCTCCTATGGCTACACCTTC
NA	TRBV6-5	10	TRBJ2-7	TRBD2	CAAGGYEQYF	TGTGCCGCGGGGGGCTACGAGCAGTACTTC
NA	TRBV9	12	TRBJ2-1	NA	CASSTTSNEQFF	TGTGCCAGCAGCACCACCAGCAATGAGCAGTTCTTC
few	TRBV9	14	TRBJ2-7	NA	CASSVGGGDYEQYF	TGTGCCAGCAGCGTTGGGGGAGGTGACTACGAGCAGTACTTC
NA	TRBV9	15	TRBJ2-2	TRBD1	CASSADRANTGELFF	TGTGCCAGCAGCGCCGACAGGGCGAACACCGGGGAGCTGTTTTTT
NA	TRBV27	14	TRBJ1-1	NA	CASQQGAGVSEAFF	TGTGCCAGCCAGCAAGGGGCGGGAGTTTCTGAAGCTTTCTTT
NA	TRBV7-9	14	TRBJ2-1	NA	CASSLTSSYNEQFF	TGTGCCAGCAGCTTAACTAGCAGCTACAATGAGCAGTTCTTC
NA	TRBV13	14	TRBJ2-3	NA	CASSFLMSTDTQYF	TGTGCCAGCAGCTTTTTAATGTCCACAGATACGCAGTATTTT
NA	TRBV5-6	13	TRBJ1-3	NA	CASSCGSGNTIYF	TGTGCCAGCAGCTGCGGGTCTGGAAACACCATATATTTT
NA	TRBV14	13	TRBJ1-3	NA	CASSLRVGNTIYF	TGTGCCAGCAGCCTCAGGGTGGGAAACACCATATATTTT
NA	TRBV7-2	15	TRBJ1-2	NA	CASSLGDGGLYGYTF	TGTGCCAGCAGCTTAGGTGATGGAGGACTCTATGGCTACACCTTC
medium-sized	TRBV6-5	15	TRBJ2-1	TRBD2	CASSYSSGSINEQFF	TGTGCCAGCAGTTATTCTAGCGGGAGTATCAATGAGCAGTTCTTC
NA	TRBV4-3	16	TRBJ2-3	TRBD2	CASSQDRTSAPDTQYF	TGCGCCAGCAGCCAAGATCGAACTAGCGCCCCAGATACGCAGTATTTT
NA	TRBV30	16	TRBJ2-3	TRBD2	CASTSGGYSGTDTQYF	TGTGCCAGTACTAGCGGGGGATACTCCGGCACAGATACGCAGTATTTT
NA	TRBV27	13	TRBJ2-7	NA	CASSMGPASEQYF	TGTGCCAGCAGTATGGGACCAGCTAGCGAGCAGTACTTC
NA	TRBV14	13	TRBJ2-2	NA	CASSPDLGGELFF	TGTGCCAGCAGCCCCGATTTGGGCGGGGAGCTGTTTTTT
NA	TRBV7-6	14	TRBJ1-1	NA	CASSLGPRGTEAFF	TGTGCCAGCAGCTTAGGACCCCGGGGGACTGAAGCTTTCTTT
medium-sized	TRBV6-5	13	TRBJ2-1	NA	CASSYGEYNEQFF	TGTGCCAGCAGTTATGGGGAATACAATGAGCAGTTCTTC
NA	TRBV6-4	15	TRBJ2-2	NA	CASSPRGPYTGELFF	TGTGCCAGCAGTCCTCGGGGGCCTTACACCGGGGAGCTGTTTTTT
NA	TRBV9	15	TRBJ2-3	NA	CASSVGGVDTDTQYF	TGTGCCAGCAGCGTAGGTGGTGTTGACACAGATACGCAGTATTTT
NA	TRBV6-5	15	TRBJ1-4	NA	CATQMAFATNEKLFF	TGTGCCACCCAAATGGCGTTTGCAACTAATGAAAAACTGTTTTTT
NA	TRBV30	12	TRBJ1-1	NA	CAWGLINTEAFF	TGTGCCTGGGGACTAATAAACACTGAAGCTTTCTTT
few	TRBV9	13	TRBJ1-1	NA	CASSVGGAVGAFF	TGTGCCAGCAGCGTAGGAGGGGCGGTGGGAGCTTTCTTT
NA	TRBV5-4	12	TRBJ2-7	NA	CASSWLGGEQYF	TGTGCCAGCAGTTGGCTTGGGGGGGAGCAGTACTTC
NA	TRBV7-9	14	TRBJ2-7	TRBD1	CASSSGTVSYEQYF	TGTGCCAGCAGCTCTGGGACAGTATCCTACGAGCAGTACTTC
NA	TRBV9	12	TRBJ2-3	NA	CASSVGGHTQYF	TGTGCCAGCAGCGTAGGTGGACATACGCAGTATTTT
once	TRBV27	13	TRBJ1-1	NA	CASSLLVGGEAFF	TGTGCCAGCAGTTTATTAGTGGGAGGGGAAGCTTTCTTT
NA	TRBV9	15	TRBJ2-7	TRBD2	CASSAQLAGADEQYF	TGTGCCAGCAGCGCCCAATTAGCGGGAGCGGACGAGCAGTACTTC
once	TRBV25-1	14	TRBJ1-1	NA	CAVRIGMGNTEAFF	TGTGCCGTCCGTATAGGAATGGGGAACACTGAAGCTTTCTTT
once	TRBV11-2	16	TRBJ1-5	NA	CASSQDWQTSNQPQHF	TGTGCCAGCAGCCAAGATTGGCAGACTAGCAATCAGCCCCAGCATTTT
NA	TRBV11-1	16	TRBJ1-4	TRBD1	CASSPFPDRTNEKLFF	TGTGCCAGCAGCCCTTTTCCGGACAGGACTAATGAAAAACTGTTTTTT
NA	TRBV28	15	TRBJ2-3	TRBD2	CASSYGLAGTDTQYF	TGTGCCAGCAGTTATGGACTAGCGGGCACAGATACGCAGTATTTT
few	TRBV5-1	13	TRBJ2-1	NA	CASSLALPGEQFF	TGCGCCAGCAGCTTGGCGCTCCCGGGTGAGCAGTTCTTC
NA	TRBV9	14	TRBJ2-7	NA	CASSVGGSAYEQYF	TGTGCCAGCAGCGTGGGGGGTTCAGCCTACGAGCAGTACTTC
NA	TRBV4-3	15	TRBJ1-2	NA	CASSQEDQGNYGYTF	TGCGCCAGCAGCCAAGAAGACCAGGGCAACTATGGCTACACCTTC
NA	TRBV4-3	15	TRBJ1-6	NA	CASSYGLLNNSPLHF	TGCGCCAGCAGCTACGGATTGTTAAATAATTCACCCCTCCACTTT
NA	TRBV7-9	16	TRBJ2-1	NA	CASSSHRDITYNEQFF	TGTGCCAGCAGCTCCCACCGGGACATAACCTACAATGAGCAGTTCTTC
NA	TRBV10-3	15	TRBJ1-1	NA	CAISGRDRSNTEAFF	TGTGCCATCAGCGGAAGAGACCGCAGTAACACTGAAGCTTTCTTT
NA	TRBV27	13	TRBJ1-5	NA	CASRLNRNQPQHF	TGTGCCAGCCGGTTGAATAGGAATCAGCCCCAGCATTTT
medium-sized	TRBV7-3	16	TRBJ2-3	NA	CASSSVGAGMTDTQYF	TGTGCCAGCAGCTCTGTTGGGGCGGGGATGACAGATACGCAGTATTTT
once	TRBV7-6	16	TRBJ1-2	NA	CASSLGPGPITYGYTF	TGTGCCAGCAGCTTAGGGCCGGGCCCTATCACCTATGGCTACACCTTC
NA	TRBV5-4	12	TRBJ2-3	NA	CASSSGTDTQYF	TGTGCCAGCAGCTCCGGCACAGATACGCAGTATTTT
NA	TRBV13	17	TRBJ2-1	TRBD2	CASSPGTSGSSYNEQFF	TGTGCCAGCAGCCCCGGGACTAGCGGGAGCTCCTACAATGAGCAGTTCTTC
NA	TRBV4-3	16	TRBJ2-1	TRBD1	CASSQAPGQSYDEQFF	TGCGCCAGCAGCCAGGCCCCGGGACAGTCCTACGATGAGCAGTTCTTC
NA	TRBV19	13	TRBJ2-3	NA	CASSAGQPDTQYF	TGTGCCAGTAGTGCAGGACAGCCAGATACGCAGTATTTT
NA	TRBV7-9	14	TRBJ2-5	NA	CASSPRQTQETQYF	TGTGCCAGCAGCCCGCGACAGACCCAAGAGACCCAGTACTTC
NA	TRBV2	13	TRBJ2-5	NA	CASSFAGRRSQYF	TGTGCCAGCAGCTTCGCGGGGCGTCGGAGCCAGTACTTC